A single sample is the source of the 4 T cell receptor beta chains below, sequenced in a study of sequential checkpoint blockade in melanoma. Using immunoSEQ multiplex PCR, the repertoire was profiled, and TCRdb retains in-frame clones only, with some absent. The data hold about 2,300 clones, with about 15% observed a single time. Treatment indicated: randomized to nivolumab then ipilimumab (arm A) or the reverse (arm B). The sample in question was tumor tissue (inferred from file names), obtained from a patient given nivolumab and ipilimumab in sequence. These receptors were taken from a human donor with melanoma.

In its sample, this clone ranks as medium-sized. The gene calls are TRBV11-3 and TRBJ1-5; D remains unclear. Germline lookup yields CDR1 SGHNT and CDR2 YENEEA. V shed 3 bases and J shed 0 bases, with 15 bases lying between them. CDR3 length: 17 residues. The CDR3 bases are TGTGCCAGCAGCTTGACCAAGGCAGTTAATAGCAATCAGCCCCAGCATTTT. It yields the protein CASSLTKAVNSNQPQHF.

Relative to its sample, this clone is medium-sized. CDR3 region: CASSPRADRGNYGYTF. The CDR3 coding sequence is TGTGCCAGCAGCCCGCGGGCCGACAGGGGCAACTATGGCTACACCTTC. J is TRBJ1-2 and V is TRBV11-3; 8 bases map to TRBD1. The germline V gene has CDR1 SGHNT and CDR2 YENEEA. The V gene end was trimmed by 5 bases and the J gene end by 2 bases; junction bases not matched to a gene: 10. The CDR3 runs to 16 residues.

By sample share, this clone is medium-sized. The chain recombines TRBV11-3 with TRBJ1-1, with D unclear. The germline V and J ends were trimmed by 6 bases and 4 bases, with 18 bases remaining between them. The CDR3 sequence is 15 residues long. Germline-derived CDR1 and CDR2 are SGHNT and YENEEA. CDR3 loop: CASSPVGRVGTEAFF. CDR3 in DNA: TGTGCCAGCAGTCCTGTCGGTAGGGTCGGCACTGAAGCTTTCTTT.

This chain connects TRBV19 to TRBJ2-2; D perhaps matches TRBD1 (6 bases). V was clipped by 4 bases and J by 3 bases, with 12 bases between them. CDR1 and CDR2 (germline): LNHDA, SQIVND (reference sequence). The length of the CDR3 is 15 residues. CDR3 bases: TGTGCCAGTAGTACAACAGGGACCCACACCGGGGAGCTGTTTTTT. Protein product: CASSTTGTHTGELFF.